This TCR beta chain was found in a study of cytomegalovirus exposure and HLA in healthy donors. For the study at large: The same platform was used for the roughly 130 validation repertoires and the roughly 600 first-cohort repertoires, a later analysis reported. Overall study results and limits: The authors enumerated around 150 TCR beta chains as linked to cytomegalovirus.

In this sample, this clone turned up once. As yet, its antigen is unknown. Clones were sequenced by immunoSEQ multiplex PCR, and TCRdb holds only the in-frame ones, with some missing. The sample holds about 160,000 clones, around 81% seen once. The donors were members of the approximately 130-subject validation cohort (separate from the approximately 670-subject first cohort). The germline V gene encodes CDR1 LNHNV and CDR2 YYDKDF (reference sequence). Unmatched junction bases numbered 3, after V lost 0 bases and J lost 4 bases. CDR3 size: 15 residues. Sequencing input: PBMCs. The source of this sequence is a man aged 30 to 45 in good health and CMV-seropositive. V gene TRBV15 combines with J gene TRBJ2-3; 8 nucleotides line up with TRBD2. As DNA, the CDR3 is TGTGCCACCAGCAGAGATCGGGGGGGCGCAGATACGCAGTATTTT. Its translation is CATSRDRGGADTQYF.